Sequencing of this TCR beta chain was carried out in a study of blood T cell repertoires in COVID-19. Across the study: Acute-phase and convalescent COVID-19 samples originated in the United States, Italy and Spain.

The CDR3 totals 15 residues. CDR1 MNHEY and CDR2 SMNVEV come from the germline V gene (reference sequence). The ends were cut back, 8 bases at V and 1 base at J, with 17 bases in the middle. In the study's own analysis: The assay estimated nucleated cells by amplifying reference gene primers. Data came from immunoSEQ multiplex PCR; TCRdb stores just in-frame clones and leaves some out. V and J calls and clone size come straight from that table; D and trimming were deduced from the DNA. This table has 150,000 to 200,000 clones, approximately 85% appearing once. This clone was detected once. This clonotype was sampled from a woman of 80 years or more with acute or convalescent COVID-19. This chain connects TRBV27 to TRBJ1-1, with a possible D match to TRBD1 (6 bases). Sequencing used peripheral blood. CDR3 sequence (DNA): TGTGCCAGCCAGGGGCAGGGGTGGAAGAACACTGAAGCTTTCTTT. Amino acids: CASQGQGWKNTEAFF.